This note documents a single T cell receptor beta chain sequence. Clinical history reported by participants formed the basis on which cohorts were assigned. For recovered donors of Cohort 3, there were two negative PCRs, clearance, or symptom resolution. The data stem from a study of blood T cell repertoires in COVID-19. Looking at the study overall: PBMCs, B-cell-depleted T cells, or T cells were the source of the cDNA or gDNA that made up the material.

Source study methods: It was from reference gene primer amplification that nucleated cell counts were estimated. TCRdb keeps only in-frame clones here, not all; method: immunoSEQ multiplex PCR. The D gene and trimming were derived from the DNA, and the V and J assignments and clone size from that table. The table records around 270,000 clones, 80% to 90% of them present only once. The CDR3 is 15 residues long. In germline, CDR1 is SEHNR, CDR2 FQNEAQ (reference sequence). J lost 3 bases, V lost 5 bases, and 6 bases had no gene match. The rearrangement uses TRBV7-9 and TRBJ2-1; 8 bases map to TRBD2. This clonotype was sampled from a woman aged 30 to 39 who had recovered from COVID-19. The sample comprised PBMCs or T cells enriched from blood (not recorded which). The CDR3 loop is CASSRLAPLYNEQFF. Here the CDR3 DNA reads TGTGCCAGCAGCCGACTAGCGCCCCTCTACAATGAGCAGTTCTTC.